This TCR beta chain was sequenced during a study of persistence of HIV-infected CD4 T cells. Study details: Suppressive ART had lasted a median of approximately eight years.

The germline CDR1 and CDR2 sequences are KGHSH and LQKENI. This CDR3 comprises 14 residues. The ends were cut back, 4 bases at V and 4 bases at J, with 13 bases in the middle. As for this clone: The antigen is undetermined.

Sequencing used immunoSEQ version 4 in survey mode. Assay used: immunoSEQ multiplex PCR; TCRdb lists only in-frame clones, some missing. Of roughly 41,000 clones in the sample, over 80% were seen once. Cells were stimulated nonspecifically with anti-CD3/anti-CD28 magnetic beads. Sorting selected CD4+ T cells upregulating both CD40 ligand and CD69. Plasma HIV-1 RNA stayed below 50 copies/mL for at least 4 years. For around 20 hours, CD8-depleted PBMCs received anti-CD28/CD49d costimulation, a CD40-blocking antibody and enfuvirtide. Sequencing was performed on CD4+ T cells sorted from PBMCs after approximately 19-hour stimulation, taken from a patient who received antiretroviral therapy. The source is an adult man with HIV who was CMV-seropositive. V and J are TRBV18 and TRBJ1-1; perhaps TRBD1 as D (5 bases). CDR3 bases: TGTGCCAGCTCACAGGGGCGGGGTATCACTGAAGCTTTCTTT. It yields the protein CASSQGRGITEAFF.